What follows is one TCR beta chain and its context. Its cognate antigen is unknown. The PCR had 60 Vbeta and 13 Jbeta primers. Sequencing used immunoSEQ multiplex PCR; TCRdb keeps in-frame clones, though not all of them. This sample yields 240,000 or so clones, of which 81% are seen a single time; under 8% belongs to the top ten. The sample originates from a study of cytomegalovirus exposure and HLA in healthy donors. Deletions cut 2 bases from V and 2 bases from J, with 12 bases between. CDR3 length equals 15 residues. In germline, CDR1 is SGHRS, CDR2 YFSETQ. Nominally healthy donors provided the samples, though records likely missed some immune exposures. Findings and caveats of the study: In vitro data verified a few CMV-associated chains as specific for CMV antigens. In an earlier analysis, productive rearrangement rates for most beta V segments clustered near 87% or 30%.

Material for sequencing was PBMCs. This receptor was taken from a woman aged 55-70 years in good health and CMV-seropositive. J is TRBJ2-3 and V is TRBV5-1; the D gene is possibly TRBD1 (5 bases). CDR3 in amino acids: CASSFYRIDTDTQYF. Written as DNA, the CDR3 is TGCGCCAGCAGCTTCTACAGGATCGACACAGATACGCAGTATTTT.